The subject of this entry is one T cell receptor beta chain. These data are taken from a study of blood T cell repertoires in COVID-19. Study-wide context: The origin of the acute and convalescent COVID-19 samples was the United States, Italy and Spain. PBMCs, B-cell-depleted T cells, or T cells provided the cDNA or gDNA that made up the material.

Authors' analysis steps: Reference gene primer amplification gave nucleated cell count estimates. TCRdb's table, derived via immunoSEQ multiplex PCR, lists solely in-frame clones and lacks some. The V and J calls and clone size are taken from that table; D and trimming were inferred from the DNA. The repertoire holds about 52,000 clones, with around 85% as singletons. The sequence derives from a woman older than 75 with COVID-19, enrolled during active disease. The sample was peripheral blood.

The DNA for the CDR3 is TGTGCCATCAGTGGGAGGGTCGGAACTAATGAAAAACTGTTTTTT. This codes for CAISGRVGTNEKLFF. The gene calls are TRBV10-3 and TRBJ1-4; D is ambiguous. CDR1 is ENHRY, CDR2 SYGVKD, per germline. The ends were cut back, 4 bases at V and 1 base at J, with 10 bases in the middle. CDR3 length: 15 residues.